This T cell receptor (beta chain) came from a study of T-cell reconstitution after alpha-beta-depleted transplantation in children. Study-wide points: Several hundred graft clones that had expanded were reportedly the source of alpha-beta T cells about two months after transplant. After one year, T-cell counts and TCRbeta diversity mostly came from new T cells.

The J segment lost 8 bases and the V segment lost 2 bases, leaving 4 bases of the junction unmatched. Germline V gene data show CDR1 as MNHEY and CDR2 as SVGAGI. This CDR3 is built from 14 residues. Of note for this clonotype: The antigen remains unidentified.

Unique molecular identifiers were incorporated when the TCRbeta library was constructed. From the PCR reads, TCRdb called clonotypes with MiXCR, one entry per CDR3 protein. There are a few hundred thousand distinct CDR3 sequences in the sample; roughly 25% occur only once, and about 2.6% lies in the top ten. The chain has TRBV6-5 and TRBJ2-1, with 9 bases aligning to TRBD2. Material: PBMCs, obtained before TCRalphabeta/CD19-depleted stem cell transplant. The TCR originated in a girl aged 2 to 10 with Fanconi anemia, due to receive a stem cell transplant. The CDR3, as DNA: TGTGCCAGCAGTTACGTTAGCGGGAGTGATGAGCAGTTCTTC. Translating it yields CASSYVSGSDEQFF.